This T cell receptor beta chain was captured in a study of regulatory T cells in long-lasting Graves disease (dated by TCRdb to the early 2020s). About the full investigation: Antithyroid drugs had been taken for less than 3 months by newly diagnosed Graves' disease patients. Patients with persistent Graves' disease were compared with patients with newly diagnosed Graves' disease using TCR sequencing and RNA sequencing of peripheral blood. The study was conducted in China and was registered as a clinical trial. TCR sequencing covered about 13 persistent and around 20 newly diagnosed Graves' disease patients, around 35 samples in total. General conclusions and limits of the study: Because the primary lesion, thyroid tissue, could not be accessed, the study looked at peripheral blood alone. A larger number of public clonotypes was shared among persistent patients (approximately 2,600) than among newly diagnosed patients (approximately 1,000). Sequencing and analysis were restricted to the TCR beta chain. Compared with newly diagnosed patients, patients with persistent Graves' disease had lower TCR Shannon entropy and fewer highly expanded clones, which suggests clonal expansion. The authors noted that the small sample size was a limitation that may lower accuracy. TRBV28, TRBJ1-2 and TRBJ2-5 were preferentially used in persistent disease, while TRBV20-1 and TRBJ2-1 were favored in newly diagnosed disease.

The time point label, read with the paper, signifies: newly diagnosed GD, antithyroid drugs for less than 3 months. For both TCR sequencing and RNA sequencing, RNA was extracted from PBMCs in TRIzol. The diagnosis of Graves' disease followed American Thyroid Association guidelines. Recruitment of patients was carried out at an endocrinology department in Xi'an, China. Each patient gave 9 to 10 milliliters of peripheral blood, collected in an EDTA anticoagulant tube. Ficoll Paque Plus density gradient separation was used to isolate PBMCs, and no further T cell sorting was done. An Agilent 2100 Bioanalyzer and agarose gel were used to check RNA quality, while a NanoDrop 2000 measured RNA concentration. This clonotype has only a few counts. The antigen it recognizes is unknown. No quality values exist for individual bases; no much larger clone is one base distant. The CDR3 measures 15 amino acids from cysteine to phenylalanine. The only DNA kept is the CDR3, 45 bases in frame from the first base. V loses 2 bases, J loses 5 bases, and the germline ends lie 14 bases apart. CDR1 and CDR2 are drawn from the germline V gene: MGHDK, SYGVNS.

The library came from multiplex PCR. The reads were generated on an Illumina HiSeq 4000. iRepertoire HTBI primers and Arm-PCR amplification of CDR3 regions were used to construct TCR beta libraries. Before sequencing, the PCR products went through gel purification. The original pipeline was this. Gene usage analysis of CDR3 amino acid clonotypes relied on the 60 or so TRBV and about 15 TRBJ segments identified across samples. Filtered high-quality paired reads were merged into contigs using COPE and FqMerger. BLAST was used to align contigs to IMGT TRBV, TRBD and TRBJ reference genes, with CDR3 defined following IMGT. Any clonotype with a frequency above 0.1% was counted as a highly expanded clone. Shannon entropy was used to measure repertoire diversity, and the Gini coefficient was used to measure V-J evenness. Clonotypes shared by more than one individual were considered public. TCRdb ran its own pipeline on the public reads, namely fastp trimming at Q25 and MiXCR clone calling, and kept in-frame beta chains. Here each entry gathers all rows of one CDR3 protein and keeps the most common genes and DNA. None of the V and J calls come from the authors' own analysis; TCRdb made them. The sample has about 420,000 distinct CDR3 sequences on record, approximately 16% of them singletons. Around a quarter of the sample belongs to the ten largest clones.

Another study also made use of these data, one on T cells in Graves' hyperthyroidism and ophthalmopathy. The second paper states: A patient counted as having stable Graves' hyperthyroidism if no progression to ophthalmopathy occurred over 18 months of follow-up. Hyperthyroidism patients were aged 18 to 65 years and newly diagnosed, with disease duration of less than 2 months. Exclusion was applied to patients with uncontrolled infections, other autoimmune diseases, pregnancy or lactation. Diagnoses relied on clinical symptoms, serum thyroxine and TRAb, thyroid ultrasound and orbital computed tomography. For the first round of RT-PCR on the TCR CDR3, the HTBI primer set was used together with the Qiagen OneStep RT-PCR kit. Blood samples also contained most of the expanded thyroid clonotypes (frequency above 0.001), which suggests that blood repertoires may reflect thyroid immune responses. A 13 V-J signature model separated ophthalmopathy from stable hyperthyroidism, with approximately 87% sensitivity and 81.08% specificity in cross-validation and 80%/75% in testing. During validation, the model predicted progression to ophthalmopathy a median of approximately six months ahead of onset, with roughly 65% sensitivity and roughly 72% specificity. To identify distinguishing TCR V-J signatures, a discovery cohort of about 100 patients was used, comprising 40 to 45 with Graves' ophthalmopathy and some 60 with stable Graves' hyperthyroidism. Whether ophthalmopathy could be predicted prospectively was tested in an independent validation cohort made up of some 20 hyperthyroidism patients plus 17 patients who later progressed to ophthalmopathy. The roughly 91 discovery patients were randomly divided into training and test sets at a 7:3 ratio. The study also compared thyroid tissue and blood T-cell repertoires from a handful of Graves' hyperthyroidism patients. Once sampling was done, hyperthyroidism patients were given methimazole at a starting dose of 30 mg daily, whereas ophthalmopathy patients were given high-dose intravenous methylprednisolone. Libraries were constructed in a second round of multiplex PCR, after which size selection and purification were carried out. Libraries were sequenced paired-end with 100 bp reads on an Illumina HiSeq2000. SOAPnuke was used to process the raw data, throwing out any read that contained adapters or uncalled bases, had a mean Phred below 15, or lacked an exact constant-primer or identifier match. High-quality paired reads were merged with COPE v1.2.5, and unique nucleotide sequences were defined as clonotypes. MiTCR v1.1 was used to align the clonotypes against IMGT TRBV, TRBD and TRBJ reference segments. The analysis included only V-J combinations with a frequency above 0.0001, which together covered more than 98% of the repertoires. The TCS score was defined as F50 (clonal expansion) divided by E x V (chaos), with BLOSUM62-based TCRdist calculated between CDR3 peptides within each V-J. Welch's t-statistics and random forest reduced several hundred V-J features to roughly 13, which were used in a naive Bayes classifier (R e1071). Sample size was not statistically predetermined, and blinding of investigators to group allocation was not performed. The paper describes TCR Vbeta CDR3 sequencing of 120 to 150 peripheral blood samples, made up of 43 ophthalmopathy patients, roughly 72 hyperthyroidism patients and 17 progressor patients.

The sample here was peripheral blood mononuclear cells (PBMCs), taken at new diagnosis, from a patient treated with antithyroid drugs. Rearrangement joined TRBV25-1 to TRBJ2-3; a weak D assignment points to TRBD2 (7 bases agree). The origin of this receptor is a woman aged 18-35 years with Graves disease. Donor details come from another sample of the same person, matched by shared clones. In nucleotide form, the sequence is TGTGCCAGCAGTGAAGGGGGGGCGCTGGGAGATACGCAGTATTTT. This translates into CASSEGGALGDTQYF.